This T cell receptor beta chain was documented in a study of T cells after yellow fever vaccination. MiXCR was run by TCRdb on the 5' RACE reads, yielding one entry per CDR3 protein. This table holds tens of thousands of distinct CDR3 sequences, about 7.8% found once. Germline V gene sequence: CDR1 DFQATT, CDR2 SNEGSKA (reference sequence). V was pared by 3 bases and J by 2 bases, with 25 bases between. This CDR3 region has 18 residues. This chain uses TRBV20-1 with TRBJ2-5; D may match TRBD1 or TRBD2 (6 bases each). The clonotype comes from a man aged 25 to 40 who received the YFV17D yellow fever vaccine. This sample comprised CD8+ T cells sorted from PBMCs, obtained 15 days after the yellow fever booster vaccination. The CDR3, as DNA: TGCAGTGCTAGGTCGGGGGCCTCGGCAGGGAAGCAGCAAGAGACCCAGTACTTC. It is translated as CSARSGASAGKQQETQYF.